This note documents a single T cell receptor beta chain sequence. The antigen this receptor binds is unknown. The germline gene is not matched at one end of the junction; a read error may be the cause. The data derive from a study of beta chain features in type 1 diabetes (dated by TCRdb to 2017 to 2018). Concerning the study at large: Mean age, gender distribution, total cell number and subset yield were not different between patients and healthy donors. In the study, recently diagnosed type 1 diabetes patients and matched healthy donors were compared on the TCRB repertoires of their sorted circulating CD4+ T cell subsets. Regulatory and stem cell-like memory subsets were isolated from only 8 patients and about 8 healthy donors, whereas naive and central memory subsets came from all 28 donors. Across all samples, around 100 million sorted cells were examined, and cell number per subset correlated strongly with RNA yield.

The entire isolated RNA was reverse transcribed using the High Capacity cDNA Reverse Transcription Kit, and thus expressed TCRB transcripts were sequenced. Deep immunoSEQ sequencing was performed on naive, central memory and regulatory T cell samples, with an average of around 3.4 million total reads per sample. After sorted cells were lysed in RLT buffer, RNA was extracted with DNase-treated RNeasy Micro or Mini kits, with the choice depending on cell number. To prevent cross-contamination, each cell subset was processed individually, whereas patient and healthy donor samples were processed jointly. TCRB sequences were amplified from cDNA with the immunoSEQ multiplex PCR, producing 87-bp fragments spanning the CDR3 region. Sequencing of the amplicons was performed on the Illumina HiSeq platform. Regarding the original processing steps: PCR bias was corrected computationally using synthetic template baselines, and reads within Hamming distance 2 were collapsed, with unmergeable singletons discarded. By aligning reads against IMGT, V, D and J genes, CDR3 length, and insertions or deletions at six rearrangement sites were assigned. Within each subset, clonotype counts were normalized to the number of sorted cells before true diversity and Gini coefficients were calculated with the tcR R package. The overlap coefficient, calculated on TCRB nucleotide sequences, was used to measure repertoire sharing. TCRdb obtained this table from immuneACCESS and retained in-frame rearrangements with V and J assigned. These tables miss some clones; where compared with another copy, unresolved V genes account for less than half of the shortfall, and the remainder is unexplained. The V and J calls and clone size are taken from that table; D and trimming were inferred from the DNA. The sample table holds fewer than 200,000 clones, of which more than 10% were seen once. The ten largest clones take up 0.62% of the sample.

The CDR3, cysteine through phenylalanine, is 14 amino acids long. The retained sequence is limited to the CDR3, 42 bases, with the frame set at the first base. CDR1 MNHEY and CDR2 SMNVEV are derived from the germline V gene (reference sequence). Each donor gave one peripheral blood draw, approximately 120 mL on average, collected into heparinised tubes. A BD FACSAria II and a panel including CD45RO, CCR7, CD25, CD127, CD95 and CD27 were used to sort naive, central memory, regulatory and stem cell-like memory CD4+ T cells. Every sorted population had a purity above 95%. PBMCs were isolated immediately by Lymphoprep density gradient centrifugation and stained directly without culture. So that batch effects would be minimized, each experiment stained and sorted samples in pairs, pairing one healthy donor with one patient. The study at large found these results: Because small numbers of individuals were included in the HLA sub-analyses, any influence of HLA type on TCRB rearrangement was left unresolved. At VDJ recombination sites, type 1 diabetes patients had fewer insertions and more deleted nucleotides, which implies abnormalities in thymic rearrangement. PCR may preferentially amplify shorter templates, but because patient and control samples were amplified and corrected together, any resulting skew would affect both groups equally. A moderate but significant shortening of TCRB CDR3 length was observed in type 1 diabetes patients in all four CD4+ subsets. The naive, central memory and regulatory TCRB repertoires appeared to resemble one another more closely among patients than among healthy donors. Because cDNA was sequenced instead of genomic DNA, activated cells with high expression could be over-represented, although the groups did not differ in activation or CD3 levels.

The V and J segments used are TRBV27 and TRBJ2-7; a tentative D match to TRBD2 spans 5 bases. Sequencing used central memory CD4+ T cells from blood. The origin of this receptor is a woman aged 18-29 years in good health. The DNA sequence reads TGTGCCAGCGGACTGGACCGCAGGCTCTACCAGCAGTACTTC. This encodes CASGLDRRLYQQYF.